The 20 T cell receptor beta chains in this list originate from one sample, sequenced in a study of blood T cell repertoires in COVID-19. Produced via immunoSEQ multiplex PCR; TCRdb's table is partial and in-frame only. The table has tens of thousands of clones, approximately 85% seen once; the top ten hold around 17%. Material for sequencing was peripheral blood. The receptors here all came from a human donor in a cohort sampled during active COVID-19.

This chain links TRBV18 with TRBJ2-2; possible D gene TRBD1, 5 bases. From germline, CDR1 is KGHSH and CDR2 LQKENI. Trimming cost V 1 base and J 7 bases, with 16 bases left between them. The length of the CDR3 is 16 residues. DNA of the CDR3: TGTGCCAGCTCACCACTCGCAGGGTCCTACGGCGGGGAGCTGTTTTTT. Translation gives CASSPLAGSYGGELFF.

This clone was counted between two and nine times. The rearrangement uses TRBV3-1 (or the pseudogene TRBV3-2) and TRBJ1-5; D ambiguous. Trimming left V 1 base short and J 6 bases short, with 10 bases between. In germline, CDR1 is LGHDT, CDR2 YNNKEL (reference sequence). The CDR3 is 14 amino acids. The CDR3 spells CASSQGGGSQPQHF. The CDR3 bases are TGTGCCAGCAGCCAAGGAGGAGGCAGTCAGCCCCAGCATTTT.

The chain combines TRBV25-1 with TRBJ2-7; a weak D match, TRBD1 (6 bases). This CDR3 has 11 amino acids. Germline loops: CDR1 MGHDK, CDR2 SYGVNS. V shed 7 bases and J shed 4 bases, with 8 bases lying between them. CDR3 DNA: TGTGCCAGCACGACAGGATACGAGCAGTACTTC. Encoded protein: CASTTGYEQYF.

V and J are TRBV9 and TRBJ2-3; 7 bases map to TRBD1. Looked up from germline, CDR1 is SGDLS and CDR2 is YYNGEE. Losses at the gene ends were 5 bases for V and 6 bases for J; bases not matched to a gene: 15. The CDR3 runs 16 residues. CDR3 nucleotide sequence: TGTGCCAGCAGTGGATCCGACAGGGCTGCATCTGATACGCAGTATTTT. This encodes CASSGSDRAASDTQYF.

This clone was found once. The chain links TRBV6-5 to TRBJ1-1, with TRBD1 matching 8 bases. Germline CDR1 reads MNHEY; CDR2 reads SVGAGI. V gave up 6 bases and J gave up 5 bases; unmatched junction bases: 11. The length of the CDR3 is 15 residues. The CDR3 here is CASSPGNRGRTEAFF. The CDR3 DNA reads as TGTGCCAGCAGCCCGGGTAACAGGGGGAGAACTGAAGCTTTCTTT.

The CDR3 protein is CASSLEGQINTGELFF. Here the CDR3 DNA reads TGTGCCAGCAGTTTGGAGGGACAGATTAACACCGGGGAGCTGTTTTTT. This sequence joins TRBV6-2 or TRBV6-3 and TRBJ2-2; a weak D match, TRBD1 (7 bases). With 4 bases removed from V and 2 bases from J, the gap between germline ends came to 14 bases. This CDR3 has 16 residues. Germline V gene lookup returns CDR1 MNHEY and CDR2 SVGEGT.

The J gene is TRBJ1-2, the V gene TRBV12-3 or TRBV12-4; tentative D call: TRBD1 (5 bases). V lost 4 bases to trimming and J lost 1 base, with 7 bases between them. The CDR3 has 13 residues. CDR3 region: CASSSDSNYGYTF. The CDR3 DNA sequence: TGTGCCAGCAGTTCCGACAGTAACTATGGCTACACCTTC.

The J gene is TRBJ2-3, the V gene TRBV11-3; TRBD2 agrees at 7 bases. V lost 4 bases to trimming and J lost 0 bases; unmatched junction nucleotides: 4. The V gene's germline CDR1 is SGHNT and CDR2 YENEEA. There are 15 residues in the CDR3. CDR3 in amino acids: CASSSTAGSTDTQYF. CDR3 nucleotide sequence: TGTGCCAGCAGCTCGACAGCGGGGAGCACAGATACGCAGTATTTT.

This chain joins TRBV6-5 and TRBJ1-2; the match to TRBD1 covers 10 bases. J lost 8 bases, V lost 0 bases, and 9 bases had no gene match. This CDR3 region has 16 residues. CDR1 is MNHEY, CDR2 SVGAGI, per germline. The CDR3 DNA follows: TGTGCCAGCAGTTACTCATTCTGGGACAGGGGTCGGGGCTACACCTTC. Its translation is CASSYSFWDRGRGYTF.

The rearrangement joins TRBV3-1 (or the pseudogene TRBV3-2) to TRBJ1-1, with D hard to call. Trimming took 1 base from V and 7 from J, leaving 10 bases between them. The CDR3 is 13 amino acids. Per germline, CDR1 LGHDT and CDR2 YNNKEL (reference sequence). The CDR3 protein is CASSQGGIFEAFF. The CDR3 nucleotides are TGTGCCAGCAGCCAAGGAGGAATATTTGAAGCTTTCTTT.

J is TRBJ1-2 and V is TRBV11-3; weak D call: TRBD1 (5 bases). This CDR3 comprises 14 residues. The V end lost 5 bases, the J end lost 4 bases, and 14 bases lay between the germline ends. The germline CDR1 and CDR2 sequences are SGHNT and YENEEA. This chain's CDR3 is CASSLGAAVYGYTF. The CDR3 nucleotides are TGTGCCAGCAGCCTAGGGGCTGCCGTCTATGGCTACACCTTC.

The V call is TRBV9, the J call TRBJ1-1, with 7 nucleotides matching TRBD1. V lost 6 bases to trimming and J lost 1 base; unmatched junction nucleotides: 6. The CDR3 covers 14 residues. Germline V CDR1 and CDR2: SGDLS, YYNGEE. The CDR3: CASNKGQTNTEAFF. CDR3 DNA: TGTGCCAGCAACAAGGGACAGACGAACACTGAAGCTTTCTTT.

The rearrangement links TRBV29-1 to TRBJ1-6; D is uncertain. The germline gives CDR1 SQVTM, CDR2 ANQGSEA. The CDR3 loop spans 13 amino acids. V gave up 7 bases and J gave up 9 bases, with 16 bases separating them. This chain's CDR3 is CSARTQRGSPLHF. Here the CDR3 DNA reads TGCAGCGCTCGGACCCAGCGGGGTTCACCCCTCCACTTT.

The chain has TRBV12-3 or TRBV12-4 and TRBJ2-7; TRBD1 aligns across 7 bases. CDR3 length: 13 amino acids. The J segment lost 3 bases and the V segment lost 5 bases, leaving 4 bases of the junction unmatched. The CDR3 protein is CASSPGTVYEQYF. CDR3 sequence (DNA): TGTGCCAGCAGTCCCGGGACAGTCTACGAGCAGTACTTC.

This rearrangement joins TRBV4-2 to TRBJ1-2; a possible D gene is TRBD1 (6 bases). Germline-derived CDR1 and CDR2 are LGHNA and YNFKEQ. Trimming pared 4 bases from V and 10 bases from J, leaving 19 bases between. This CDR3 spans 14 amino acids. This chain's CDR3 is CASSLRTAGGDYTF. CDR3 sequence (DNA): TGTGCCAGCAGCCTCCGGACAGCAGGAGGTGACTACACCTTC.

The rearrangement uses TRBV2 and TRBJ2-2; 15 nucleotides agree with TRBD2. The trim removed 4 bases at V and 4 bases at J, leaving 4 bases unmatched. Germline-derived CDR1 and CDR2 are SNHLY and FYNNEI. The CDR3 is 17 residues long. The CDR3 DNA reads as TGTGCCAGCAGTGGGACTAGCGGGGGGGCCCCCACCGGGGAGCTGTTTTTT. It translates to CASSGTSGGAPTGELFF.

V gene TRBV6-5 combines with J gene TRBJ1-5; the match to TRBD1 covers 10 bases. The CDR3 spans 14 residues. Per germline, CDR1 MNHEY and CDR2 SVGAGI. Germline trimming cut 6 bases from V and 5 bases from J; bases unmatched to any gene: 4. CDR3 amino acids: CASSSTGGDQPQHF. As DNA, the CDR3 is TGTGCCAGCAGCTCGACAGGGGGCGATCAGCCCCAGCATTTT.

V is TRBV5-8 and J is TRBJ1-1; TRBD1 aligns across 9 bases. The CDR3 length is 14 residues. V lost 4 bases and J lost 5; bases outside the gene matches: 6. Germline V gene data show CDR1 as SGHTS and CDR2 as YDEGEE. CDR3 loop: CASSKRTGATEAFF. As DNA, the CDR3 is TGTGCCAGCAGCAAACGGACAGGGGCTACTGAAGCTTTCTTT.

This CDR3 is CSVAGTGNYEQYF. CDR3 coding DNA: TGCAGCGTCGCGGGGACAGGTAACTACGAGCAGTACTTC. The V and J genes are TRBV29-1 and TRBJ2-7; 8 bases match TRBD1. The CDR3 spans 13 residues. V trimming: 6 bases; J trimming: 3 bases; junction bases outside the gene matches: 7. Germline V gives CDR1 SQVTM, CDR2 ANQGSEA.

This chain links TRBV14 with TRBJ2-3, with no clear D. V gave up 2 bases and J gave up 1 base, with 7 bases separating them. Germline V lookup: CDR1 SGHDN, CDR2 FVKESK. The CDR3 contains 14 residues. CDR3 loop: CASSQLGRTDTQYF. CDR3 sequence (DNA): TGTGCCAGCAGCCAACTAGGTCGCACAGATACGCAGTATTTT.